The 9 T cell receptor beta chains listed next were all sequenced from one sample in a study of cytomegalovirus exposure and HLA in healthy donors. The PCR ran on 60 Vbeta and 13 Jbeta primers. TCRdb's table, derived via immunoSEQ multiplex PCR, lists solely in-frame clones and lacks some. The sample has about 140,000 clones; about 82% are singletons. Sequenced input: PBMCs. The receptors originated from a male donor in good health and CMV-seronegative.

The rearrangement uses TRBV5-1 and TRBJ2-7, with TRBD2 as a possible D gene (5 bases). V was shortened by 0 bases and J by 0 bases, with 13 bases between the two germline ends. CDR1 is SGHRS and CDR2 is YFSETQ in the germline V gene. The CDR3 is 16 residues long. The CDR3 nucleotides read TGCGCCAGCAGCTTGGACTCTCGGGGAAGCTCCTACGAGCAGTACTTC. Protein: CASSLDSRGSSYEQYF.

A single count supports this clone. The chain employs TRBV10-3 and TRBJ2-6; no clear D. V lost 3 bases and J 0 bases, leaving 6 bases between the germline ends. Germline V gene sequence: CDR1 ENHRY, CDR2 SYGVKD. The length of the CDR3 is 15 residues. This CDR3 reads CAISDRLSGANVLTF. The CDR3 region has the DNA TGTGCCATCAGTGACCGTCTCTCTGGGGCCAACGTCCTGACTTTC.

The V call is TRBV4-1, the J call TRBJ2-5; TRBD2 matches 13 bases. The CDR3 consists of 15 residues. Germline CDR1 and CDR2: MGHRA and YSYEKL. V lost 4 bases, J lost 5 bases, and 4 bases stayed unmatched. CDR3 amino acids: CASSLTSGGVETQYF. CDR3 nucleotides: TGCGCCAGCAGCCTTACTAGCGGGGGGGTGGAGACCCAGTACTTC.

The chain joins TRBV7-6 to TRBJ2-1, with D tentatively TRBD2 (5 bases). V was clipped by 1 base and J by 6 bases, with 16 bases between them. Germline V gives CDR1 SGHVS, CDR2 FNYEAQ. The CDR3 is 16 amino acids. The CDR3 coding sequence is TGTGCCAGCAGCTTAGTCTCTGGCGGGCGACGCAATGAGCAGTTCTTC. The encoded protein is CASSLVSGGRRNEQFF.

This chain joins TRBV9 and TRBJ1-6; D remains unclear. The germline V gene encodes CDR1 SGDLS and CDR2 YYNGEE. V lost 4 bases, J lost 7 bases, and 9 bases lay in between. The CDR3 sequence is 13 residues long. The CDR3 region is CASSWQRNSPLHF. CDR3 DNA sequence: TGTGCCAGCAGCTGGCAGAGGAATTCACCCCTCCACTTT.

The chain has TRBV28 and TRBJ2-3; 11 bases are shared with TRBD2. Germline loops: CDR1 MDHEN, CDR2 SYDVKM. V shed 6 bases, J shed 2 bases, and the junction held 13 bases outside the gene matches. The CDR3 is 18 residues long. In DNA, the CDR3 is TGTGCCAGCAGCGGCCCCGGGACTAGCGGACTTCTCACAGATACGCAGTATTTT. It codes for CASSGPGTSGLLTDTQYF.

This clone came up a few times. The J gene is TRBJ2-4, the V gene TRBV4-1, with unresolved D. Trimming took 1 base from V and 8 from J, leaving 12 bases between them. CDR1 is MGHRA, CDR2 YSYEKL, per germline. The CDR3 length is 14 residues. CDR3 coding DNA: TGCGCCAGCAGCCAAGGCCAGATCGGAGACATTCAGTACTTC. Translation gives CASSQGQIGDIQYF.

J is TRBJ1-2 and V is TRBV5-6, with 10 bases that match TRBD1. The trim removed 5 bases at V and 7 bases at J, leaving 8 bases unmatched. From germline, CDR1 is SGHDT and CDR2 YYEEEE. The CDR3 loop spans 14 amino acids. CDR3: CASRDMTGGSGYTF. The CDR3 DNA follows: TGTGCCAGCAGGGACATGACAGGGGGCTCTGGCTACACCTTC.

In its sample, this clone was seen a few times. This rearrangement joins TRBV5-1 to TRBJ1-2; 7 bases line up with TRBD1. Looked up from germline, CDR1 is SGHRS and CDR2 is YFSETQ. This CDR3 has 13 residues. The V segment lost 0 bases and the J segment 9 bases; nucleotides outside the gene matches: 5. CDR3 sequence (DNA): TGCGCCAGCAGCTTGGGACAGGGAGGTAGCTACACCTTC. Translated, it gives CASSLGQGGSYTF.